These 2 T cell receptor beta chains were all obtained from the same sample, sequenced in a study of Ad26.COV2.S vaccination and SARS-CoV-2 variants. Some clones are missing from TCRdb's copy, which holds only in-frame ones; the method was immunoSEQ multiplex PCR. The table shows more than 85,000 clones, with around three quarters occurring only once. The starting material was peripheral blood, obtained after recovery from COVID-19. The receptors derive from a human donor who had recovered from COVID-19.

This clone was observed a few times. The chain has TRBV7-9 and TRBJ2-7, with D possibly being TRBD1 or TRBD2 (6 bases each). The CDR3 runs 15 residues. CDR1 SEHNR and CDR2 FQNEAQ come from the germline V gene (reference sequence). The V end was cut by 1 base, the J end by 5 bases, with 15 bases between. Here the CDR3 reads CASSLDLVEGDEQYF. The CDR3 coding sequence is TGTGCCAGCAGCTTAGATCTAGTGGAGGGGGACGAGCAGTACTTC. The full variable domain, in which reference TRBV7-9 and TRBJ2-7 provide the parts outside the CDR3, is DTGVSQNPRHKITKRGQNVTFRCDPISEHNRLYWYRQTLGQGPEFLTYFQNEAQLEKSRLLSDRFSAERPKGSFSTLEIQRTEQGDSAMYLCASSLDLVEGDEQYFGPGTRLTVT.

The chain uses TRBV9 and TRBJ1-2, with 9 bases that match TRBD1. V shed 5 bases and J 6 bases; nucleotides not matched to a gene: 14. The length of the CDR3 is 16 residues. The germline V gene has CDR1 SGDLS and CDR2 YYNGEE. CDR3 sequence: CASRGFHRGRGNGYTF. CDR3 DNA: TGTGCCAGCAGAGGATTTCACAGGGGGCGAGGGAATGGCTACACCTTC.